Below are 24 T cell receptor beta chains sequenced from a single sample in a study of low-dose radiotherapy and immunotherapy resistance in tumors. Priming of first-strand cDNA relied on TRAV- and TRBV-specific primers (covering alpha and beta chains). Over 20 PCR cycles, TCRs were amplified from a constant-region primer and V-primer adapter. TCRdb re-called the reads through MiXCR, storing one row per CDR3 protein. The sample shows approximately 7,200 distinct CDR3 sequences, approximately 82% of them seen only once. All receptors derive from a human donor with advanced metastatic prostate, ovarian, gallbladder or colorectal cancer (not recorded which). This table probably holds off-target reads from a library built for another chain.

The CDR3 bases are TGCAGTGCTAGAGATGTTAGGGTTAATGAGCAGTTCTTC. As protein: CSARDVRVNEQFF. This rearrangement joins TRBV20-1 to TRBJ2-1; unclear D gene. Trimming removed 0 bases from V and 7 bases from J, with 10 bases in between. Germline CDR1 and CDR2: DFQATT and SNEGSKA (reference sequence). This CDR3 has 13 residues.

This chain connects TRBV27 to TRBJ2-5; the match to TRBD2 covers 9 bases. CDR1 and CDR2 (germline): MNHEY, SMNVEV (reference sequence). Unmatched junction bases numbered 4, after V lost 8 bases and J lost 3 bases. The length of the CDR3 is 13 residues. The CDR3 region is CASQRTSEETQYF. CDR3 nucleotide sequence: TGTGCCAGCCAACGGACTAGCGAAGAGACCCAGTACTTC.

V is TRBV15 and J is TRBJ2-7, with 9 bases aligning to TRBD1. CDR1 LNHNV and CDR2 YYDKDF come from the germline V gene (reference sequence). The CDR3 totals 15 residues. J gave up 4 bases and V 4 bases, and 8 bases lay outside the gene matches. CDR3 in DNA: TGTGCCACCAGCAAAGCCCCGGGACAGGGTTACGAGCAGTACTTC. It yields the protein CATSKAPGQGYEQYF. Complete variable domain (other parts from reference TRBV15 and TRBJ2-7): DAMVIQNPRYQVTQFGKPVTLSCSQTLNHNVMYWYQQKSSQAPKLLFHYYDKDFNNEADTPDNFQSRRPNTSFCFLDIRSPGLGDTAMYLCATSKAPGQGYEQYFGPGTRLTVT.

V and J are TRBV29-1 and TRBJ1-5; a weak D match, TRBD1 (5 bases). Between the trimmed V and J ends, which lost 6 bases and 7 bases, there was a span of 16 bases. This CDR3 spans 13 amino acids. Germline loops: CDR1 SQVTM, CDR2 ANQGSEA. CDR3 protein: CSVRWDVGQPQHF. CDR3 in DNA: TGCAGCGTCCGTTGGGACGTAGGCCAGCCCCAGCATTTT.

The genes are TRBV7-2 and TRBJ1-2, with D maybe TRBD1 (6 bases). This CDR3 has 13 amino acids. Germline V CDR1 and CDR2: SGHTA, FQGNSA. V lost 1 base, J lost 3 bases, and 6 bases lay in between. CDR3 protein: CASSLGTDYGYTF. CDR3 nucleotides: TGTGCCAGCAGCTTAGGGACAGACTATGGCTACACCTTC.

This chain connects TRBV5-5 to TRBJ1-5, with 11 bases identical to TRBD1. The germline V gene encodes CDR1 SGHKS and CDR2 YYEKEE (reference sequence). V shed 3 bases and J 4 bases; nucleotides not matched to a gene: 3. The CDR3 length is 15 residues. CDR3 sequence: CASSWTGGANQPQHF. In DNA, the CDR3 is TGTGCCAGCAGCTGGACAGGGGGCGCGAATCAGCCCCAGCATTTT.

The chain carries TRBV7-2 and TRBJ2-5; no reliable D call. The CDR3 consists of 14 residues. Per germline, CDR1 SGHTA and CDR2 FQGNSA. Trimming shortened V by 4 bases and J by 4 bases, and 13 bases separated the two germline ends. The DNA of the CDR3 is TGTGCCAGCAGCTCCCCCCCTAGTATAGAGACCCAGTACTTC. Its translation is CASSSPPSIETQYF.

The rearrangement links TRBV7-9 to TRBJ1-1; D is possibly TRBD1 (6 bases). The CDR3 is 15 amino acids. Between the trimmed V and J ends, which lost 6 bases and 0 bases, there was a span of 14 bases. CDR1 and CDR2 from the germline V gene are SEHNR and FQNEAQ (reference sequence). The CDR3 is CASRTKDRLNTEAFF. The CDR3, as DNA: TGTGCCAGCAGAACCAAGGACAGATTGAACACTGAAGCTTTCTTT. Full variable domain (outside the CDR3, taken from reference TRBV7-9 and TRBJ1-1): DTGVSQNPRHKITKRGQNVTFRCDPISEHNRLYWYRQTLGQGPEFLTYFQNEAQLEKSRLLSDRFSAERPKGSFSTLEIQRTEQGDSAMYLCASRTKDRLNTEAFFGQGTRLTVV.

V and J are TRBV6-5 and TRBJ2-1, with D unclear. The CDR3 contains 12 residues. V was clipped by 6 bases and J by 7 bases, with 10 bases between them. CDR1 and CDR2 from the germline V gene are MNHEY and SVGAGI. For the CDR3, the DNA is TGTGCCAGCAGCACCGTGGGTAATGAGCAGTTCTTC. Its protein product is CASSTVGNEQFF.

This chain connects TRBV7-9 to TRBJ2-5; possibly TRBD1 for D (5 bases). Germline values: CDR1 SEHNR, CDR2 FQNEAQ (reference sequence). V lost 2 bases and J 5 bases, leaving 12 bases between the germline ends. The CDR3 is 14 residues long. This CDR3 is CASSLQGLKETQYF. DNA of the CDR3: TGTGCCAGCAGCTTACAGGGATTGAAGGAGACCCAGTACTTC.

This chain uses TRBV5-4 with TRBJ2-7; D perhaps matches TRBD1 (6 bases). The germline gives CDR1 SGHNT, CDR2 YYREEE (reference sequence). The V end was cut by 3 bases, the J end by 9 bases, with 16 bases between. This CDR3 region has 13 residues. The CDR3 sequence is CASSSPGQSLQYF. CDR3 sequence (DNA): TGTGCCAGCAGCTCGCCTGGACAGTCTTTGCAGTACTTC.

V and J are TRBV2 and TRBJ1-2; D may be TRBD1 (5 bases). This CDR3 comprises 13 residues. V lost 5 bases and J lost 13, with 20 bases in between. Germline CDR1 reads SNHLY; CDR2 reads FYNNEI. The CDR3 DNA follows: TGTGCCAGCAGTCCGGGGGACTACTATGGATCCACCTTC. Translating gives CASSPGDYYGSTF.

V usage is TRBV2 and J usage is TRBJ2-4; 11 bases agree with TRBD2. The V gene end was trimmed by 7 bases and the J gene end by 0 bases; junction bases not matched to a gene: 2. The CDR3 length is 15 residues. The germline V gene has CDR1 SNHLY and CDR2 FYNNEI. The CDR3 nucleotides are TGTGCCAGCACCACTAGCGGGGGAGCCAAAAACATTCAGTACTTC. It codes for CASTTSGGAKNIQYF.

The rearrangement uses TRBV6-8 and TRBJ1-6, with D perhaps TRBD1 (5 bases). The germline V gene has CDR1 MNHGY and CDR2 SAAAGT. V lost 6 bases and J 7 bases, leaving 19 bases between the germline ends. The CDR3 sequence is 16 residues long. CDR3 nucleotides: TGTGCCAGCAGCTCTCCCCCAACAAGACAGAATTCACCCCTCCACTTT. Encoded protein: CASSSPPTRQNSPLHF.

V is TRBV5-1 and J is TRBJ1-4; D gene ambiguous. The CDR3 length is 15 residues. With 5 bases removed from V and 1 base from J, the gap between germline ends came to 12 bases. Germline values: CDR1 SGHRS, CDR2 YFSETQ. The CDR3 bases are TGCGCCAGCAGTCCTCGAAGCCTAACTAATGAAAAACTGTTTTTT. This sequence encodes CASSPRSLTNEKLFF.

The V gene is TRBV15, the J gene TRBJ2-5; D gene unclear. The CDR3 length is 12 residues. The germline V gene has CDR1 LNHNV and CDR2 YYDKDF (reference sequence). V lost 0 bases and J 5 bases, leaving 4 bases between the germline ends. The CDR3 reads CATSRDVETQYF. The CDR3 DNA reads TGTGCCACCAGCAGAGATGTGGAGACCCAGTACTTC.

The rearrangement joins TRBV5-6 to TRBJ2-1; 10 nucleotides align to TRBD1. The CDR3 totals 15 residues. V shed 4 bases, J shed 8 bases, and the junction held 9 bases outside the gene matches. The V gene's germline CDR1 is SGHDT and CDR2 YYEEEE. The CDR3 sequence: CASSDPGQGRDEQFF. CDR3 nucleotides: TGTGCCAGCAGCGACCCGGGACAGGGGAGGGATGAGCAGTTCTTC.

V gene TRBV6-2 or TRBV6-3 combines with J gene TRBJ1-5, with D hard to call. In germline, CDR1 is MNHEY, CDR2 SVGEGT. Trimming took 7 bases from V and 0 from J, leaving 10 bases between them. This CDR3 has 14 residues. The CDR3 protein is CASKGIYSNQPQHF. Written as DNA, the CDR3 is TGTGCCAGCAAGGGTATTTATAGCAATCAGCCCCAGCATTTT.

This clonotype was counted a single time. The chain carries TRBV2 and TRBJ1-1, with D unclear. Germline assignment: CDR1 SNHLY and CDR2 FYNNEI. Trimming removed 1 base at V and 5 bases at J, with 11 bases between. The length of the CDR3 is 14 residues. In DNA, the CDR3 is TGTGCCAGCAGTGAAGTAAGGTTCGGGACTGAAGCTTTCTTT. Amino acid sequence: CASSEVRFGTEAFF.

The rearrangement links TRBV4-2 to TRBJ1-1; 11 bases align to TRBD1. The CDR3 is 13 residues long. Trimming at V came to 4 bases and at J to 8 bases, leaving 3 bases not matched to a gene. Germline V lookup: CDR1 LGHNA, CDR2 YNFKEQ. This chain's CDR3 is CASSLRTGGEAFF. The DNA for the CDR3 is TGTGCCAGCAGCCTCCGGACAGGGGGCGAAGCTTTCTTT.

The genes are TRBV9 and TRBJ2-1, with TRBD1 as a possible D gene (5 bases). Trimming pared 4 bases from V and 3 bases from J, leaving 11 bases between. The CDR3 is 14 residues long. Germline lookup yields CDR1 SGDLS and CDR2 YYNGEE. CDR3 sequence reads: CASSPDRFYNEQFF. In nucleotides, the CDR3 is TGTGCCAGCAGCCCCGACAGATTCTACAATGAGCAGTTCTTC.

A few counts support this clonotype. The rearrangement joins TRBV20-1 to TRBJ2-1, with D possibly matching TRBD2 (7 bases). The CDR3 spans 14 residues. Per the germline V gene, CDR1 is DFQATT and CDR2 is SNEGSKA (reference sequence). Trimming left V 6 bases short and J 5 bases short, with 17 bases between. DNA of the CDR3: TGCAGTGCCCCCGGGGGGCTAGACCACAATGAGCAGTTCTTC. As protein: CSAPGGLDHNEQFF.

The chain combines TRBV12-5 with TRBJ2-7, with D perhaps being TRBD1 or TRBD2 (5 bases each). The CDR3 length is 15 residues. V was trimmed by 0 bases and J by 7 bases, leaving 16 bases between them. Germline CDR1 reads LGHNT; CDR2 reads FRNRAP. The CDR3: CASGLVVGEPKEQYF. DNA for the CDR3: TGTGCTAGTGGTTTGGTGGTAGGGGAGCCCAAGGAGCAGTACTTC.

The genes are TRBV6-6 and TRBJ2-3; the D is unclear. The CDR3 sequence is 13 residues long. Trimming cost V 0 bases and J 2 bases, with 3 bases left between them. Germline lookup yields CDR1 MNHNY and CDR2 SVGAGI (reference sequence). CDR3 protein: CASSYSNTDTQYF. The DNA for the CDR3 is TGTGCCAGCAGTTACTCCAACACAGATACGCAGTATTTT.